This TCR beta chain derives from a study of T cells expressing NK-cell markers. The CDR3 totals 14 residues. Germline V gene sequence: CDR1 LGHNA, CDR2 YSLEER. TCRdb re-called the 5' RACE reads and shows each CDR3 protein once, DNA omitted. Its table records roughly 120,000 distinct CDR3 sequences. Sequenced material: blood T cells: a sorted CD56 or NKG2C T cell subset, CD4+ or CD8+ T cells, or bulk PBMC T cells (not recorded which). The rearrangement links TRBV4-3 to TRBJ2-1. This TCR came from a woman between 18 and 75 years old in good health. The CDR3 spells CASSLSDGYKEQFF.